The rows below give T cell receptor beta chains drawn from one sample of a study of CD8 T cells in Susac syndrome. TCRdb fed the immunoSEQ multiplex PCR reads into MiXCR, producing one record per CDR3 protein. The sample has over 95,000 distinct CDR3 sequences; roughly 91% are singletons. The specimen was CD4+ T cells from PBMCs. These receptors came from a human donor in good health. The CDR3 runs from the conserved cysteine through the conserved F or W. A D gene is named only where the DNA matches it firmly. Only part of the rows carry a size: once, few, many, or a class if the clone is expanded.

abundance	v_gene	d_gene	j_gene	CDR3aa	CDR3nt
-	TRBV5-1	-	TRBJ1-1	CASSLEQEAFF	TGCGCCAGCAGCTTGGAACAGGAAGCTTTCTTT
-	TRBV6-5	TRBD1	TRBJ2-7	CASSYSHRGDEQYF	TGTGCCAGCAGTTACTCGCACAGGGGGGACGAGCAGTACTTC
-	TRBV18	-	TRBJ1-6	CASSPPDGPNSPLHF	TGTGCCAGCTCACCACCAGACGGCCCCAATTCACCCCTCCACTTT
-	TRBV19	-	TRBJ1-2	CASSIQDYLNYGYTF	TGTGCCAGTAGTATACAGGACTACCTTAACTATGGCTACACCTTC
-	TRBV20-1	-	TRBJ2-5	CSARRDRQETQYF	TGCAGTGCTAGGAGAGACAGACAAGAGACCCAGTACTTC
-	TRBV7-9	-	TRBJ1-2	CASSLGIDNYGYTF	TGTGCCAGCAGCTTAGGTATCGATAACTATGGCTACACCTTC
-	TRBV4-3	-	TRBJ2-6	CASSQFASSGANVLTF	TGCGCCAGCAGCCAATTCGCCAGCTCTGGGGCCAACGTCCTGACTTTC
-	TRBV5-1	-	TRBJ2-7	CASSSLVEDEQYF	TGCGCCAGCAGCTCCTTGGTGGAAGACGAGCAGTACTTC
once	TRBV5-6	TRBD2	TRBJ2-1	CASSLDALPSGYNEQFF	TGTGCCAGCAGCTTGGATGCGTTGCCTAGCGGTTACAATGAGCAGTTCTTC
-	TRBV29-1	-	TRBJ1-1	CSVPRSGANTEAFF	TGCAGCGTTCCCAGGTCGGGTGCAAACACTGAAGCTTTCTTT
-	TRBV6-5	-	TRBJ2-2	CASSPSRLALAGELFF	TGTGCCAGCAGTCCCTCGAGGCTAGCTCTCGCCGGGGAGCTGTTTTTT
-	TRBV12-5	TRBD1	TRBJ1-1	CASGLGTGVSEAFF	TGTGCTAGTGGTTTGGGGACAGGGGTTTCTGAAGCTTTCTTT
-	TRBV4-3	-	TRBJ1-1	CASSQPNMNTEAFF	TGCGCCAGCAGCCAACCGAACATGAACACTGAAGCTTTCTTT
once	TRBV5-6	TRBD2	TRBJ2-1	CASGEWTSGRADSYNEQFF	TGTGCCAGCGGCGAGTGGACTAGCGGGAGGGCGGACTCCTACAATGAGCAGTTCTTC
-	TRBV6-2/TRBV6-3	-	TRBJ1-4	CASSSGQLAEKLFF	TGTGCCAGCAGTTCTGGACAGTTGGCGGAAAAACTGTTTTTT
-	TRBV2	-	TRBJ2-7	CASSEGGEQYF	TGTGCCAGCAGTGAAGGGGGCGAGCAGTACTTC
-	TRBV3-1	-	TRBJ2-5	CASSQDTVQETQYF	TGTGCCAGCAGCCAAGATACGGTGCAAGAGACCCAGTACTTC
-	TRBV20-1	-	TRBJ2-3	CSAPKAFGTQYF	TGCAGTGCCCCGAAAGCCTTCGGGACACAATATTTT
-	TRBV5-1	TRBD2	TRBJ2-7	CASREGTSGPPYEQYF	TGCGCCAGCAGAGAAGGGACTAGCGGCCCACCCTACGAGCAGTACTTC
-	TRBV5-1	-	TRBJ1-1	CASSLIAVNTEAFF	TGCGCCAGCAGCTTGATCGCGGTGAACACTGAAGCTTTCTTT
-	TRBV20-1	-	TRBJ2-3	CSARLGGTDTQYF	TGCAGTGCACGTTTGGGGGGCACAGATACGCAGTATTTT
-	TRBV5-6	-	TRBJ1-5	CASSLLGNQPQHF	TGTGCCAGCAGCTTATTAGGAAATCAGCCCCAGCATTTT
-	TRBV19	-	TRBJ1-5	CASSSKYSNQPQHF	TGTGCCAGTAGCAGCAAATATAGCAATCAGCCCCAGCATTTT
-	TRBV19	-	TRBJ2-6	CASSEGSGANVLTF	TGTGCCAGTAGTGAAGGCTCTGGGGCCAACGTCCTGACTTTC
-	TRBV10-3	TRBD1	TRBJ2-1	CAIGQGAANEQFF	TGTGCCATAGGACAGGGGGCAGCCAATGAGCAGTTCTTC
-	TRBV7-6	-	TRBJ2-7	CASSPDDGPGSHEQYF	TGTGCCAGCAGCCCAGACGACGGGCCCGGGTCCCACGAGCAGTACTTC
-	TRBV7-2	-	TRBJ2-5	CASSGRALQETQYF	TGTGCCAGCAGCGGCCGGGCGCTACAAGAGACCCAGTACTTC
-	TRBV3-1	TRBD2	TRBJ2-7	CASSQQPGGRDEQYF	TGTGCCAGCAGCCAACAACCTGGAGGGAGGGACGAGCAGTACTTC
-	TRBV10-3	-	TRBJ2-1	CAFYRVPNEQFF	TGTGCCTTCTACAGGGTCCCCAATGAGCAGTTCTTC
once	TRBV12-3/TRBV12-4	-	TRBJ2-7	CASSLGISYEQYF	TGTGCCAGCAGTTTGGGTATCTCCTACGAGCAGTACTTC
-	TRBV20-1	-	TRBJ2-1	CSARDLGAHEQFF	TGCAGTGCTAGAGATCTAGGGGCCCATGAGCAGTTCTTC
-	TRBV19	TRBD2	TRBJ2-1	CASSLSGGLGVEQFF	TGTGCCAGTAGCCTTAGCGGGGGGTTGGGAGTTGAGCAGTTCTTC
-	TRBV4-2	-	TRBJ2-1	CASRQENEQFF	TGTGCCAGCCGACAGGAGAATGAGCAGTTCTTC
few	TRBV4-3	-	TRBJ2-7	CASSQSQRGVGEQYF	TGCGCCAGCAGCCAATCCCAGAGGGGGGTGGGCGAGCAGTACTTC
-	TRBV20-1	-	TRBJ1-2	CSARARTVTGGYTF	TGCAGTGCTAGAGCCAGGACGGTAACGGGGGGCTACACCTTC
-	TRBV7-9	-	TRBJ1-1	CASSPRQGHMNTEAFF	TGTGCCAGCAGCCCTCGGCAGGGGCACATGAACACTGAAGCTTTCTTT
-	TRBV6-5	TRBD2	TRBJ2-7	CASSYWELAGPYEQYF	TGTGCCAGCAGTTACTGGGAGCTAGCGGGCCCCTACGAGCAGTACTTC
-	TRBV7-3	-	TRBJ2-1	CASSLKLARNEQFF	TGTGCCAGCAGCTTAAAACTAGCCCGCAATGAGCAGTTCTTC
once	TRBV20-1	TRBD1	TRBJ1-5	CSARDEQGAAQPQHF	TGCAGTGCTAGAGATGAACAGGGGGCCGCGCAGCCCCAGCATTTT
-	TRBV28	-	TRBJ2-2	CASSLSLTGELFF	TGTGCCAGCAGTTTATCTCTTACCGGGGAGCTGTTTTTT
-	TRBV23-1	-	TRBJ1-1	CASSQGRYSREAFF	TGCGCCAGCAGTCAAGGTCGTTATTCGAGAGAAGCTTTCTTT
-	TRBV20-1	TRBD2	TRBJ2-1	CSAIPAGGLRNEQFF	TGCAGTGCTATTCCAGCGGGAGGGCTGAGGAATGAGCAGTTCTTC
-	TRBV20-1	-	TRBJ1-3	CSARASRGRVSSGNTIYF	TGCAGTGCTAGAGCTAGCAGGGGACGCGTCAGCTCTGGAAACACCATATATTTT
once	TRBV5-1	-	TRBJ1-5	CASSLWGSSNQPQHF	TGCGCCAGCAGCTTGTGGGGTAGCAGCAATCAGCCCCAGCATTTT
-	TRBV6-1	-	TRBJ2-7	CASRTYEQYF	TGTGCCAGCCGTACCTACGAGCAGTACTTC
-	TRBV7-3	-	TRBJ1-1	CASSLNGGQSEAFF	TGTGCCAGCAGCTTAAATGGGGGGCAATCTGAAGCTTTCTTT
-	TRBV20-1	-	TRBJ1-2	CSASGQMTNYGYTF	TGCAGTGCTAGCGGACAGATGACTAACTATGGCTACACCTTC
-	TRBV7-2	-	TRBJ2-7	CASSPRGGGAYEQYF	TGTGCCAGCAGCCCCCGGGGAGGGGGGGCCTACGAGCAGTACTTC
-	TRBV9	TRBD1	TRBJ2-2	CASSVEGQGDYPGELFF	TGTGCCAGCAGCGTTGAAGGACAGGGGGATTATCCCGGGGAGCTGTTTTTT
-	TRBV25-1	TRBD1	TRBJ1-1	CASRLGDRGRYTEAFF	TGTGCCAGCAGACTCGGGGACAGGGGGCGGTACACTGAAGCTTTCTTT
-	TRBV7-2	-	TRBJ1-5	CASSLSTPGYLPQHF	TGTGCCAGCAGCTTATCGACACCGGGGTATCTGCCCCAGCATTTT
-	TRBV7-3	TRBD2	TRBJ2-2	CASSPTTGGGELFF	TGTGCCAGCAGCCCAACCACGGGGGGCGGGGAGCTGTTTTTT
-	TRBV28	-	TRBJ1-2	CASSSRYGAGPTVPYGYTF	TGTGCCAGCAGTTCCAGATACGGAGCGGGCCCCACCGTCCCCTATGGCTACACCTTC